The 9 T cell receptor beta chains in this list originate from one sample, sequenced in a study of regulatory T cells in long-lasting Graves disease. Building the TCR beta libraries relied on iRepertoire HTBI primers, and CDR3 regions underwent Arm-PCR. TCRdb processed the multiplex PCR reads anew with MiXCR; each CDR3 protein has one entry. The data contain 250,000 to 300,000 distinct CDR3 sequences, 18% of them singletons. As for time point: newly diagnosed GD, antithyroid drugs for less than 3 months. Preparation of the TCR library used RNA extracted from PBMCs. These data are also associated with another study on T cells in Graves' hyperthyroidism and ophthalmopathy.

The sequences come from peripheral blood mononuclear cells (PBMCs), collected at new diagnosis, from a patient treated with antithyroid drugs. The origin of the receptors is a woman in her thirties with Graves disease.

This clonotype was observed many times. CDR3 sequence reads: CASSLGHPGGWNYGYTF. The DNA of the CDR3 is TGCGCCAGCAGCTTGGGGCATCCAGGGGGCTGGAACTATGGCTACACCTTC. The chain has TRBV5-1 and TRBJ1-2; 8 bases are a match to TRBD1. Losses at the gene ends were 0 bases for V and 2 bases for J; bases not matched to a gene: 9. Germline-derived CDR1 and CDR2 are SGHRS and YFSETQ. The CDR3 extends over 17 amino acids.

This clonotype has just a few counts. The genes are TRBV7-9 and TRBJ1-5, with a possible D match to TRBD1 (5 bases). V was shortened by 5 bases and J by 9 bases, with 17 bases between the two germline ends. The CDR3 spans 14 residues. The V gene's germline CDR1 is SEHNR and CDR2 FQNEAQ (reference sequence). The CDR3 protein is CASSPWGEGRPQHF. The CDR3 DNA reads TGTGCCAGCAGCCCATGGGGGGAGGGTCGGCCCCAGCATTTT.

Comments on this clonotype: One base separates it from a far larger clone, so it is likely a read error. The rearrangement joins TRBV6-1 to TRBJ2-1; the D gene could be TRBD1 or TRBD2 (5 bases each). With 10 bases removed from V and 10 bases from J, the gap between germline ends came to 17 bases. CDR1 is MNHNS, CDR2 SASEGT, per germline. The CDR3 loop spans 12 amino acids. The CDR3 DNA reads TGTGCCACCTCATTGACAGACTACGAGCAGTTCTTC. Its protein is CATSLTDYEQFF.

At least ten counts were recorded for this clonotype. V usage is TRBV2 and J usage is TRBJ1-6, with D unclear. Trimming stripped 7 bases from V and 8 bases from J, with 15 bases between. The germline V gene encodes CDR1 SNHLY and CDR2 FYNNEI. The CDR3 contains 14 residues. The DNA of the CDR3 is TGTGCCAGCAACCGAGGACGTGTCGATTCACCCCTCCACTTT. Translated: CASNRGRVDSPLHF.

The table lists this clonotype with many counts. V and J are TRBV20-1 and TRBJ2-1; TRBD1 matches at 8 bases. Germline CDR1 reads DFQATT; CDR2 reads SNEGSKA (reference sequence). After removal of 1 base from V and 4 bases from J, the junction contained 12 bases not matched to a gene. There are 17 residues in the CDR3. CDR3 sequence (DNA): TGCAGTGCTAGAGGGCAGGGGGCAGGGGCAGGGTACAATGAGCAGTTCTTC. It codes for CSARGQGAGAGYNEQFF.

The table lists this clonotype with many counts. The V gene is TRBV5-1, the J gene TRBJ2-1; 12 bases fit TRBD1. The CDR3 has 15 amino acids. Trimming at V came to 7 bases and at J to 8 bases, leaving 10 bases not matched to a gene. Germline loops: CDR1 SGHRS, CDR2 YFSETQ. CDR3 bases: TGCGCCAGCGGAACCGGGGACAGGGGGCGACATGAGCAGTTCTTC. Protein sequence: CASGTGDRGRHEQFF. Combining the CDR3 with reference TRBV5-1 and TRBJ2-1 gives the whole variable domain KAGVTQTPRYLIKTRGQQVTLSCSPISGHRSVSWYQQTPGQGLQFLFEYFSETQRNKGNFPGRFSGRQFSNSRSEMNVSTLELGDSALYLCASGTGDRGRHEQFFGPGTRLTVL.

Note on this clonotype: This may be a read error: a much more frequent sequence differs by one nucleotide. J is TRBJ2-1 and V is TRBV6-2 or TRBV6-3; TRBD2 aligns across 7 bases. This CDR3 has 17 residues. CDR1 and CDR2 from the germline V gene are MNHEY and SVGEGT. Trimming took 4 bases from V and 5 from J; bases not matched to a gene: 14. CDR3 sequence (DNA): TGTGCCAGCAGTTCCTTCACGTACCGGGGAGGGGACAATGAGCAGTTCTTC. Translation: CASSSFTYRGGDNEQFF.

This clonotype showed up many times. CDR3 coding DNA: TGCAGTGCGAGTCGGGTGGGCAATCAGCCCCAGCATTTT. Its protein is CSASRVGNQPQHF. The rearrangement links TRBV20-1 to TRBJ1-5; D gene uncertain. CDR3 length equals 13 residues. Germline CDR1 and CDR2: DFQATT and SNEGSKA (reference sequence). The V end was cut by 6 bases, the J end by 2 bases, with 11 bases between.

This clonotype showed up many times. V and J are TRBV5-1 and TRBJ2-7; D may match TRBD1 or TRBD2 (5 bases each). Germline values: CDR1 SGHRS, CDR2 YFSETQ. The CDR3 extends over 15 amino acids. Trimming took off 0 bases at V and 3 bases at J, with 13 bases between the two ends. The chain's CDR3 is CASSLAPGRDYEQYF. The CDR3 bases are TGCGCCAGCAGCTTGGCCCCGGGACGTGACTACGAGCAGTACTTC.